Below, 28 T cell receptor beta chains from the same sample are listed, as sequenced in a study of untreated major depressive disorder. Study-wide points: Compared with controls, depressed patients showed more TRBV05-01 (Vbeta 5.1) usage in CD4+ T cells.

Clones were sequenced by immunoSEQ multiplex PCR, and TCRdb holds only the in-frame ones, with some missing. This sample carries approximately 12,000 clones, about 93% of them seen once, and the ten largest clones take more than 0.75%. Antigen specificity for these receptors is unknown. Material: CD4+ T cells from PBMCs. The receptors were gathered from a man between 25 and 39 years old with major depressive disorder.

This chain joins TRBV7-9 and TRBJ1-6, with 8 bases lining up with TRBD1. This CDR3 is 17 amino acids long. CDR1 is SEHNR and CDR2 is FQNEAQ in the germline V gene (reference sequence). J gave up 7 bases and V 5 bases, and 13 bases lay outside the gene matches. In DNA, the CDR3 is TGTGCCAGCAGCCCGAATCCCAGGGGGCTCGACAATTCACCCCTCCACTTT. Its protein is CASSPNPRGLDNSPLHF. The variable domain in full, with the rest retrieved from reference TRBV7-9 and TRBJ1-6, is DTGVSQNPRHKITKRGQNVTFRCDPISEHNRLYWYRQTLGQGPEFLTYFQNEAQLEKSRLLSDRFSAERPKGSFSTLEIQRTEQGDSAMYLCASSPNPRGLDNSPLHFGNGTRLTVT.

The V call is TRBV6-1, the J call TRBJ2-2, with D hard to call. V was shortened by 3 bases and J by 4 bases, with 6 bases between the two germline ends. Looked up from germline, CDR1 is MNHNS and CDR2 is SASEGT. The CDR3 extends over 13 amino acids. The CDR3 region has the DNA TGTGCCAGCAGTGATCTCGTCACCGGGGAGCTGTTTTTT. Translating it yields CASSDLVTGELFF.

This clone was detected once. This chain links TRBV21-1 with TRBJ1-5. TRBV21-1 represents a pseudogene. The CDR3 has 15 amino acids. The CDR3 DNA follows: TGTGCCAGCAGCACTCGAGGGGGGCAAAATCAGCCCCAGCATTTT. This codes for CASSTRGGQNQPQHF.

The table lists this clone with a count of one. The CDR3, as DNA: TGTGCCAGCAGTGTTGGACAATCAAACTATGGCTACACCTTC. Protein: CASSVGQSNYGYTF. The V gene is TRBV2, the J gene TRBJ1-2, with D possibly being TRBD1 (5 bases). V was cut by 4 bases and J by 2 bases, with 11 bases left in between. CDR1 and CDR2 from the germline V gene are SNHLY and FYNNEI. This CDR3 is 14 amino acids long.

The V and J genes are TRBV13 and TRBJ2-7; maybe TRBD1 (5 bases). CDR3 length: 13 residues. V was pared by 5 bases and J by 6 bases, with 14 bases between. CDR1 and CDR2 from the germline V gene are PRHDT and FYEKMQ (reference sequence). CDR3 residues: CASSLRVSSEQYF. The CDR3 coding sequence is TGTGCCAGCAGCCTCAGGGTTTCAAGCGAGCAGTACTTC.

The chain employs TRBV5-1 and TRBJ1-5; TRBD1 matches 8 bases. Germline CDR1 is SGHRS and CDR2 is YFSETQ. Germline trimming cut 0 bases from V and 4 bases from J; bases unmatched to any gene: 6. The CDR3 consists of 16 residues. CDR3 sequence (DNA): TGCGCCAGCAGCTTGGAGCCCACAGGGGGGAATCAGCCCCAGCATTTT. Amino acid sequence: CASSLEPTGGNQPQHF.

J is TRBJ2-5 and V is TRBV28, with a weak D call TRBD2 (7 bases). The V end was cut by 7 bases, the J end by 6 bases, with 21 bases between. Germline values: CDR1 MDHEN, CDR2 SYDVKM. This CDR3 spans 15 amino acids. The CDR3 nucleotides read TGTGCCAGCACCCAAGGGGGGGAGTGGGGAAAGACCCAGTACTTC. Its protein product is CASTQGGEWGKTQYF.

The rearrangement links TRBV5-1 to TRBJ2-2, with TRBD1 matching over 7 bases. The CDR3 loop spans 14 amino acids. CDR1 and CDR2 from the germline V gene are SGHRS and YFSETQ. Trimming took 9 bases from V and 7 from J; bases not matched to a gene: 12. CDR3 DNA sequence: TGCGCCACAAGAAAGACAGGGCAGGGCGGGGAGCTGTTTTTT. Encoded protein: CATRKTGQGGELFF.

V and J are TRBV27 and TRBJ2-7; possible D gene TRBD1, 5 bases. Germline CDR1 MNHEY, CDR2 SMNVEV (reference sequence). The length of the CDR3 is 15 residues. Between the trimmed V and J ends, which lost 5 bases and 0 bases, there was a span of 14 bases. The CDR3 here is CASSMAGPYSYEQYF. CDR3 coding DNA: TGTGCCAGCAGTATGGCAGGGCCGTACTCCTACGAGCAGTACTTC.

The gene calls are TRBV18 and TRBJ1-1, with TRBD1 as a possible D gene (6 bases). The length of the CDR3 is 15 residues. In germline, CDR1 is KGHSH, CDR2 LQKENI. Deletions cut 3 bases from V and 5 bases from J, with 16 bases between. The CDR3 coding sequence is TGTGCCAGCTCACCGAACACCCTGCAGGGGACTGAAGCTTTCTTT. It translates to CASSPNTLQGTEAFF.

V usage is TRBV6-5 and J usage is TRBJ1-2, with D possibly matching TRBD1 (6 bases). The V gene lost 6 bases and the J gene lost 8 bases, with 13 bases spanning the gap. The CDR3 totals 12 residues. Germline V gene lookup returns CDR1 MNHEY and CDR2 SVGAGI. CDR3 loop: CASRNRVWGYTF. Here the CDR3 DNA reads TGTGCCAGCAGGAACAGGGTTTGGGGCTACACCTTC.

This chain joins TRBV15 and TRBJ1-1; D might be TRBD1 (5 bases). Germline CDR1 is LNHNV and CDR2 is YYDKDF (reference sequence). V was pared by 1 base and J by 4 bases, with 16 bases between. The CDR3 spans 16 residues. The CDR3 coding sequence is TGTGCCACCAGCAGAGTCTATCGCGAGGGACTCACTGAAGCTTTCTTT. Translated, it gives CATSRVYREGLTEAFF.

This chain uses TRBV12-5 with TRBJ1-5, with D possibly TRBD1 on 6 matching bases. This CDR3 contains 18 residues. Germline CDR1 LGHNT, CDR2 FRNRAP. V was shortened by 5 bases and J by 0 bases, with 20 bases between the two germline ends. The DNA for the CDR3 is TGTGCTAGTGGTCGAAGAAGAGGGGGGGACACTAGCAATCAGCCCCAGCATTTT. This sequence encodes CASGRRRGGDTSNQPQHF.

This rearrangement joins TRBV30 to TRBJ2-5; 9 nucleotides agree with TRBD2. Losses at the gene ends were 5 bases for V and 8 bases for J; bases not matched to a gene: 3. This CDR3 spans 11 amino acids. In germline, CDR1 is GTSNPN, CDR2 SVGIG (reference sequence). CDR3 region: CAWGLAKTQYF. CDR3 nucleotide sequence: TGTGCCTGGGGACTAGCGAAAACCCAGTACTTC. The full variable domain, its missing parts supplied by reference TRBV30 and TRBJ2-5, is SQTIHQWPATLVQPVGSPLSLECTVEGTSNPNLYWYRQAAGRGLQLLFYSVGIGQISSEVPQNLSASRPQDRQFILSSKKLLLSDSGFYLCAWGLAKTQYFGPGTRLLVL.

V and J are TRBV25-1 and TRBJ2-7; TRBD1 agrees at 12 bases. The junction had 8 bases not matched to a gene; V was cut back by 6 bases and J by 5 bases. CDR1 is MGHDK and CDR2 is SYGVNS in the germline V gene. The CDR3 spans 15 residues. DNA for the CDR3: TGTGCCAGCAGCCCCTCGGGACAGGGGGCCCACGAGCAGTACTTC. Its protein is CASSPSGQGAHEQYF.

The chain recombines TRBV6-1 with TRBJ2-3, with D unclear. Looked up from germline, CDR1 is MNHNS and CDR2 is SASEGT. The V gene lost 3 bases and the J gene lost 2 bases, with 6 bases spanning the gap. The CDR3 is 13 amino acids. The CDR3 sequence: CASSDRFTDTQYF. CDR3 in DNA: TGTGCCAGCAGTGATAGGTTCACAGATACGCAGTATTTT.

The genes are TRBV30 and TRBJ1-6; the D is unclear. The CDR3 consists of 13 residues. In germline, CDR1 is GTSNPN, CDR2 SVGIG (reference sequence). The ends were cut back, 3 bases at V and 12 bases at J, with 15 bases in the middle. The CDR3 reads CAWRDPPAEPLHF. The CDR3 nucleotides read TGTGCCTGGAGGGACCCCCCAGCTGAACCCCTCCACTTT.

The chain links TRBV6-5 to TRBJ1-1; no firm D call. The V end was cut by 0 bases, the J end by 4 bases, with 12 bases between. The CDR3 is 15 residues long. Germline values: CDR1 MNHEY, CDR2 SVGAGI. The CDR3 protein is CASSYSRDSGTEAFF. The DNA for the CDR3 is TGTGCCAGCAGTTACTCGAGGGATAGTGGCACTGAAGCTTTCTTT.

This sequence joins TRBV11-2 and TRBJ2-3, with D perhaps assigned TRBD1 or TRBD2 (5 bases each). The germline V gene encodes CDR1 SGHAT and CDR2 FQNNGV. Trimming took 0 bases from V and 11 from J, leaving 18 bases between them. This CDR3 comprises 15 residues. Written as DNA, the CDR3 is TGTGCCAGCAGCTTAGATCTTGGGACGGACTTACAGCAGTATTTT. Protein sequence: CASSLDLGTDLQQYF.

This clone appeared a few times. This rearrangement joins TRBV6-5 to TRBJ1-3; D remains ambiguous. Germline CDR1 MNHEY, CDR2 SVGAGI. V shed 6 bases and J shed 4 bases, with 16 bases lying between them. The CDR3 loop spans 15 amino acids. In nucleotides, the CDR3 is TGTGCCAGCAGCCACGACCGGGCGACAGGAAACACCATATATTTT. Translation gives CASSHDRATGNTIYF.

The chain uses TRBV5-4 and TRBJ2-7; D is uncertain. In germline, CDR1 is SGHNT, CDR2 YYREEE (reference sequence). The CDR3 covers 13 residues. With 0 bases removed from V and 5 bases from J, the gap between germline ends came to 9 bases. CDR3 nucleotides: TGTGCCAGCAGCTTGGGAGCCCCAGACGAGCAGTACTTC. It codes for CASSLGAPDEQYF.

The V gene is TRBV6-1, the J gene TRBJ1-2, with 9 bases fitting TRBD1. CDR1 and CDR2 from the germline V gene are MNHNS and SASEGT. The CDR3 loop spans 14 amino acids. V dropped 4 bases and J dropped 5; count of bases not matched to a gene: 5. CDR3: CASSGTGVQYGYTF. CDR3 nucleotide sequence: TGTGCCAGCAGTGGGACAGGGGTCCAGTATGGCTACACCTTC.

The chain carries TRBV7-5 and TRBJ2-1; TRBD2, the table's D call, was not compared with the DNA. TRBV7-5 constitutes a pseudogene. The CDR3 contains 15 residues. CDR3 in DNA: TGTGCCAGAAGGGTAGCCGGGGGTCCAAACAATGAGCAGTTCTTC. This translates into CARRVAGGPNNEQFF.

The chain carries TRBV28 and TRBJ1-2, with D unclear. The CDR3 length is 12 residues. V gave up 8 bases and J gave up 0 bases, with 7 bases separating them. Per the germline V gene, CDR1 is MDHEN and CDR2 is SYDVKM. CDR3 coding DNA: TGTGCCAGCCGGGATGCTAACTATGGCTACACCTTC. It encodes CASRDANYGYTF.

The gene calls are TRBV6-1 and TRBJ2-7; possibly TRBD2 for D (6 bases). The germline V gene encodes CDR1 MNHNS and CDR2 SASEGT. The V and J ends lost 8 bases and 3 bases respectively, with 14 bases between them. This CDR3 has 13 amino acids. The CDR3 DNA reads TGTGCCAGCCGTAAGGAGGGACTCTACGAGCAGTACTTC. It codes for CASRKEGLYEQYF.

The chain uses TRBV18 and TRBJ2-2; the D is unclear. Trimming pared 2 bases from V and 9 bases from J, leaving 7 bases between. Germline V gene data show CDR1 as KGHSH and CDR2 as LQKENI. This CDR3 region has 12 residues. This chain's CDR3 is CASSPRPRELFF. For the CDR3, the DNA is TGTGCCAGCTCACCAAGGCCGAGGGAGCTGTTTTTT.

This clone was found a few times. This CDR3 is CATSRDLETNYGYTF. CDR3 nucleotide sequence: TGTGCCACCAGCAGAGATCTGGAAACTAACTATGGCTACACCTTC. The chain joins TRBV15 to TRBJ1-2; D is undetermined. The V gene lost 0 bases and the J gene lost 0 bases, with 8 bases spanning the gap. Germline-derived CDR1 and CDR2 are LNHNV and YYDKDF (reference sequence). The CDR3 length is 15 residues.

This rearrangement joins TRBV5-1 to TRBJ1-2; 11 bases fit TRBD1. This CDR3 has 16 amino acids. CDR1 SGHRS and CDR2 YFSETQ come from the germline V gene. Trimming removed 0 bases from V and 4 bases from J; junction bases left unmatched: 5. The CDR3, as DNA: TGCGCCAGCAGCTTGGGGACAGGGGGCGCCTCCTATGGCTACACCTTC. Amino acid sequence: CASSLGTGGASYGYTF.